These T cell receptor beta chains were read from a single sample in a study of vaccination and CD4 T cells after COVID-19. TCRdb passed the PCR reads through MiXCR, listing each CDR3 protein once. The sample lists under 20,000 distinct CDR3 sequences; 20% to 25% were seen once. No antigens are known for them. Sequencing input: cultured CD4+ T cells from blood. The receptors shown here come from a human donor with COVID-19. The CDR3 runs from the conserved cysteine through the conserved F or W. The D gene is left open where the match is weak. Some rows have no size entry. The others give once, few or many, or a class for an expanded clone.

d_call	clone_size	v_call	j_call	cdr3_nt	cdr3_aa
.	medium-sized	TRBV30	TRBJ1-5	TGTGCCTGGAGTGTACGAAGAGGGGCCAATCAGCCCCAGCATTTT	CAWSVRRGANQPQHF
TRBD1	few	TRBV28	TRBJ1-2	TGTGCCAGCAGCACTGGGACAGATTTTGGCTACACCTTC	CASSTGTDFGYTF
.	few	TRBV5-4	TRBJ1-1	TGTGCCAGCAGCATGGGGGCGACAGCAAACACTGAAGCTTTCTTT	CASSMGATANTEAFF
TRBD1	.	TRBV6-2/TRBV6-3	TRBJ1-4	TGTGCCAGCAGACGACAGGGGGCTGGCGAAAAACTGTTTTTT	CASRRQGAGEKLFF
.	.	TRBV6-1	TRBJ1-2	TGTGCCAGCGTGGAACAGGGAGCGATTTTCTATGGCTACACCTTC	CASVEQGAIFYGYTF
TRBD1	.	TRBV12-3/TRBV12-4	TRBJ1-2	TGTGCCAGCAGCGACGACAGGGGGGTTTTTAACTATGGCTACACCTTC	CASSDDRGVFNYGYTF
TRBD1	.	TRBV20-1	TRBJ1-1	TGCAGTGCTAGAGGCCAAGGGGGCATGAACACTGAAGCTTTCTTT	CSARGQGGMNTEAFF
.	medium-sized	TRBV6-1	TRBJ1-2	TGTGCCAGCCGGGAGGGAGGACCCTATGGCTACACCTTC	CASREGGPYGYTF
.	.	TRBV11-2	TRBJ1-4	TGTGCCAGCAGTTCTGACAGATTTAATGAAAAACTGTTTTTT	CASSSDRFNEKLFF
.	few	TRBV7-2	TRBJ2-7	TGTGCCAGCAGCGACGAGACAGTCTCCTACGAGCAGTACTTC	CASSDETVSYEQYF
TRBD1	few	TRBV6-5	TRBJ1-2	TGTGCCAGCAGTTCCATTACAGGGGGGTATGGCTACACCTTC	CASSSITGGYGYTF
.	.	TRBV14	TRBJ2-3	TGTGCCAGCAGCCAACGGGACGCAGATACGCAGTATTTT	CASSQRDADTQYF
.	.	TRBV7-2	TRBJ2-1	TGTGCCAGCAGCCCTCACCCGAATAGCGCCAATGAGCAGTTCTTC	CASSPHPNSANEQFF
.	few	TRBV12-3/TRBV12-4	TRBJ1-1	TGTGCCAGCAGTAGAGGCAGGGCTCAAGCTGAAGCTTTCTTT	CASSRGRAQAEAFF
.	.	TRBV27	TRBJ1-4	TGTGCCAGCGAATCTTTACAGGGTGAGGAAAAACTGTTTTTT	CASESLQGEEKLFF
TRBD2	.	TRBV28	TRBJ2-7	TGTGCCAGCACCCCCGGTGGGGGGGGGGCCTACGAGCAGTACTTC	CASTPGGGGAYEQYF
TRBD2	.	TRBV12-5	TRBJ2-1	TGTGCTAGTGGACGTAGCGGGGGGGCCGGTGAGCAGTTCTTC	CASGRSGGAGEQFF
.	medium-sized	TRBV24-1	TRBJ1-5	TGTGCCACCAGTGGGGCAGGGGACAATCAGCCCCAGCATTTT	CATSGAGDNQPQHF
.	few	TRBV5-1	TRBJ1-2	TGCGCCAGCAGCCCTGGTGTCCCGATATATGGCTACACCTTC	CASSPGVPIYGYTF